This T cell receptor (beta chain) was observed in a study of T-cell reconstitution after alpha-beta-depleted transplantation in children. A note on this clonotype: Its antigen is as yet unknown.

TCRbeta library preparation incorporated unique molecular identifiers. TCRdb called the PCR reads again in MiXCR, with one record for every CDR3 protein. The data show almost 600,000 distinct CDR3 sequences, about a quarter seen once. Study-wide points: In some patients, recipient T cells and intrathymic progenitors surviving conditioning explained high day-60 diversity. Several hundred expanded graft clones reportedly gave rise to the alpha-beta T cells present about two months after transplant. Among T cells one year after transplant, newly produced cells accounted for most counts and diversity.

CDR1 is DFQATT and CDR2 is SNEGSKA in the germline V gene (reference sequence). Trimming took 5 bases from V and 3 from J; bases not matched to a gene: 6. CDR3 size: 14 residues. The sequence was collected from a boy in the first two years of life with Wiskott-Aldrich syndrome, due to receive a stem cell transplant. The chain links TRBV20-1 to TRBJ2-1; 8 bases are shared with TRBD2. Sequencing used PBMCs, obtained before TCRalphabeta/CD19-depleted stem cell transplant. CDR3 region: CSAHSGIGYNEQFF. The CDR3 DNA is TGCAGTGCTCATAGCGGGATAGGCTACAATGAGCAGTTCTTC.